These T cell receptor beta chains were read from a single sample in a study of immune characterization of retroperitoneal liposarcoma. Each CDR3 protein is one row after TCRdb ran MiXCR on the PCR reads. The table has approximately 4,700 distinct CDR3 sequences, roughly a third seen once; the top ten hold roughly 28%. Sequencing was carried out using tumor tissue. These receptor sequences come from a male donor with retroperitoneal liposarcoma. The CDR3 runs from the conserved cysteine through the conserved F or W. The order of the fields is clone size, V gene, D gene, J gene, CDR3 DNA, CDR3 protein. A D gene is named only where the DNA matches it firmly. Size values are once, few and many counts, or a class for expanded clones, and some rows have none.

.,TRBV11-2,.,TRBJ2-3,TGTGCCAGCAGCTTATACGCTGGGGCAGATACGCAGTATTTT,CASSLYAGADTQYF
many,TRBV7-2,.,TRBJ2-5,TGTGCCAGCAGCTTAGTTTTAGACAGAGGACAAGAGACCCAGTACTTC,CASSLVLDRGQETQYF
.,TRBV7-6,.,TRBJ2-7,TGTGCCAGCGGCTGGGCCCGCGATGAGCAGTACTTC,CASGWARDEQYF
medium-sized,TRBV7-3,.,TRBJ2-7,TGTGCCAGCAGCTTAGCGGTGGACTGGGGGGAGCAGTACTTC,CASSLAVDWGEQYF
many,TRBV20-1,TRBD1,TRBJ1-2,TGCAGTGCTTTCATTTCCGGGACAGGATATGGCTACACCTTC,CSAFISGTGYGYTF
.,TRBV27,.,TRBJ2-1,TGTGCCAGCACCCCAGGGAGGAACTTGGCCTACAATGAGCAGTTCTTC,CASTPGRNLAYNEQFF
many,TRBV12-3/TRBV12-4,TRBD1,TRBJ2-5,TGTGCCAGCAGTTCTAACAGGGGGCGCCGAGAGACCCAGTACTTC,CASSSNRGRRETQYF
many,TRBV18,.,TRBJ2-3,TGTGCCAGCTCCCCTGTCAGGGGGGGGTTCACAGATACGCAGTATTTT,CASSPVRGGFTDTQYF
many,TRBV7-2,.,TRBJ2-4,TGTGCCAGCAGCAGTTCTAATTCCAAAAACATTCAGTACTTC,CASSSSNSKNIQYF
.,TRBV6-8,TRBD2,TRBJ2-3,TGTGCCAGCAGGGGTACTAGCGGGAGCCTAGATACGCAGTATTTT,CASRGTSGSLDTQYF
few,TRBV6-1,.,TRBJ1-5,TGTGCCAGCAGTGAACCCTCAGGGATTAGCAATCAGCCCCAGCATTTT,CASSEPSGISNQPQHF
.,TRBV6-1,TRBD2,TRBJ2-3,TGTGCCAGCAGTCTACTAGCGGGGGGTTTCGACTTTGGCACAGATACGCAGTATTTT,CASSLLAGGFDFGTDTQYF
medium-sized,TRBV7-3,TRBD2,TRBJ2-5,TGTGCCAGCAGCAAAATACTAGCGGGAGGCTACAATGAGCAGTACTTC,CASSKILAGGYNEQYF
many,TRBV28,TRBD2,TRBJ2-1,TGTGCCAGCAGCAGGGGGACTAGCGGGCGTGTTTTGTCCTACAATGAGCAGTTCTTC,CASSRGTSGRVLSYNEQFF
.,TRBV7-6,.,TRBJ2-1,TGTGCCAGCAGCTTAGGCGGACCGAACAATGAGCAGTTCTTC,CASSLGGPNNEQFF
.,TRBV6-6,.,TRBJ2-1,TGTGCCAGTAGACCGGGACTTTACAATGAGCAGTTCTTC,CASRPGLYNEQFF
.,TRBV29-1,.,TRBJ2-3,TGCAGCGGTACTAGATTAGGCACAGATACGCAGTATTTT,CSGTRLGTDTQYF
.,TRBV3-1,.,TRBJ2-5,TGTGCCAGCAGCCAGGACCGAGGCCCACAAGAGACCCAGTACTTC,CASSQDRGPQETQYF
many,TRBV7-2,.,TRBJ2-5,TGTGCCAGCAGCTCGTATAATGAGCAGTACTTC,CASSSYNEQYF
few,TRBV6-1,.,TRBJ1-1,TGTGCCAGCAGTGAAGCGCTTAGGGTGTTTGCTTTCTTT,CASSEALRVFAFF
few,TRBV6-6,.,TRBJ2-6,TGTGCCAGCCGCCCGGACCGCTCTGGGGCCAACGTCCTGACTTTC,CASRPDRSGANVLTF
medium-sized,TRBV6-1,.,TRBJ1-5,TGTGCCAGCAGTGGGTGGCGAGGGGGATCGGGAAATCAGCCCCAGCATTTT,CASSGWRGGSGNQPQHF
medium-sized,TRBV5-6,.,TRBJ2-7,TGTGCCAGCAGCCCGGTCGGGGACTCCTACGAGCAGTACTTC,CASSPVGDSYEQYF
many,TRBV12-3/TRBV12-4,.,TRBJ1-1,TGTGCCAGCAGTCCGAATTTGTACACTGAAGCTTTCTTT,CASSPNLYTEAFF
few,TRBV7-2,.,TRBJ2-5,TGTGCCAGCAGCTTCTGGGGATCCAATGAGCAGTACTTC,CASSFWGSNEQYF
.,TRBV10-1,.,TRBJ2-3,TGCGCCAGCAGTGAGTCTAAGGAGGGGCATGGCACAGATACGCAGTATTTT,CASSESKEGHGTDTQYF
.,TRBV6-6,TRBD2,TRBJ2-7,TGTGCCAGCATGGGGGGGGACCTTTTCTCCTACGAGCAGTACTTC,CASMGGDLFSYEQYF
.,TRBV7-8,TRBD2,TRBJ2-7,TGTGCCAGCAGCCTACCCCGACTAGCGGGAGCGAACTACGAGCAGTACTTC,CASSLPRLAGANYEQYF
.,TRBV5-6,.,TRBJ2-7,TGTGCCAGCACCAAGGGCCCCTACGAGCAGTACTTC,CASTKGPYEQYF
.,TRBV6-1,TRBD2,TRBJ2-5,TGTGCCAGCAGAATTTCGGGGGGGGTGGGGACCCAGTACTTC,CASRISGGVGTQYF
many,TRBV7-9,.,TRBJ2-3,TGTGCCAGCAGCCTCTTCACCCCAGATACGCAGTATTTT,CASSLFTPDTQYF
few,TRBV14,.,TRBJ1-1,TGTGCCAGCAGCCCTCGGACCGTCGGGACTGAAGCTTTCTTT,CASSPRTVGTEAFF
few,TRBV12-5,.,TRBJ2-2,TGTGCTAGTGGCTATAACGAGGTCGGGGAGCTGTTTTTT,CASGYNEVGELFF
.,TRBV6-6,.,TRBJ2-4,TGTGCCAGCCGCTCGGGGGTTGCCAAAAACATTCAGTACTTC,CASRSGVAKNIQYF
few,TRBV7-8,.,TRBJ2-6,TGTGCCAGCAGACCGTCTGGGGCCAACGTCCTGACTTTC,CASRPSGANVLTF
.,TRBV6-1,TRBD2,TRBJ2-1,TGTGCCAGCAGTGAAGGCCTAGCGGGACCGTACAATGAGCAGTTCTTC,CASSEGLAGPYNEQFF
medium-sized,TRBV25-1,TRBD2,TRBJ2-1,TGTGCCAGCAGTGAATATTCCTGCGGGAGAATGCCCGGGGGTGAGCAGTTCTTC,CASSEYSCGRMPGGEQFF
.,TRBV7-3,TRBD2,TRBJ2-2,TGTGCCAGCAGCACGACTAGCTTTTCGAACACCGGGGAGCTGTTTTTT,CASSTTSFSNTGELFF
few,TRBV10-1,.,TRBJ2-7,TGCGCCAGCAGTGAGTCGGGGAGAAGGCAGTACTTC,CASSESGRRQYF
.,TRBV7-8,.,TRBJ2-7,TGTGCCAGCAGCTTAGCTACCCCCGAGAAGGGCGAGCAGTACTTC,CASSLATPEKGEQYF
few,TRBV7-2,TRBD1,TRBJ1-2,TGTGCCAGCAGCCCCGGGACAGGGATTGACTATGGCTACACCTTC,CASSPGTGIDYGYTF
medium-sized,TRBV27,.,TRBJ2-5,TGTGCCAGCAGTATAAAACAGGGAGGGACCCAGTACTTC,CASSIKQGGTQYF
.,TRBV2,.,TRBJ1-2,TGTGCCAGCGGTTGGAGTCTCGGCTATGGCTACACCTTC,CASGWSLGYGYTF
medium-sized,TRBV7-8,.,TRBJ2-3,TGTGCCAGCAGCCCACTAGGAGATACGCAGTATTTT,CASSPLGDTQYF
.,TRBV11-3,TRBD1,TRBJ2-1,TGTGCCAGCAGCTTATCTCAGGGGGCGCATAATGAGCAGTTCTTC,CASSLSQGAHNEQFF
medium-sized,TRBV6-1,TRBD2,TRBJ2-1,TGTGCCAGCACTCCAAGCGGGACGGGATACAATGAGCAGTTCTTC,CASTPSGTGYNEQFF
.,TRBV7-6,.,TRBJ2-2,TGTGCCAGCAGCTTAGAACTAGTCACCGGGGAGCTGTTTTTT,CASSLELVTGELFF
medium-sized,TRBV7-2,.,TRBJ2-7,TGTGCCAGCAGCTTTTTTGGGGTCGAGCAGTACTTC,CASSFFGVEQYF